This entry describes one T cell receptor (beta chain). Its matching antigen is unknown. The sample belongs to a study of shared clonotypes between healthy human individuals. In the original processing: From ImmunoSEQ came sequences covering only the junction and carrying no quality scores, so filtering differed. The repertoire was sequenced with immunoSEQ multiplex PCR; TCRdb's copy has only in-frame clones and lacks some. The D gene and trimming were derived from the DNA, and the V and J assignments and clone size from that table. The repertoire includes approximately 2,300,000 clones, around 92% of them detected once, and approximately 0.4% sits in the top ten. Study conclusions and caveats: Naive subsets generally had larger estimated richness than memory subsets.

V lost 5 bases and J 4 bases, leaving 8 bases between the germline ends. Germline-derived CDR1 and CDR2 are LNHNV and YYDKDF (reference sequence). The CDR3 has 12 amino acids. J is TRBJ2-5 and V is TRBV15; weak D call: TRBD2 (5 bases). The sample consisted of naive CD4+ T cells from PBMCs. Subset noted: CD45RA+ positively selected. The receptor's source is a man between 18 and 35 years old in good health. Some clones in this sample may be carry-over from other donors' samples. CDR3 loop: CATSGGTETQYF. The CDR3 DNA reads as TGTGCCACCAGCGGAGGAACAGAGACCCAGTACTTC.